These T cell receptor beta chains were read from a single sample in a study of T cells in localized non-small cell lung cancer. The data were produced by immunoSEQ multiplex PCR, yet TCRdb's version contains in-frame clones alone and is incomplete. The table shows 70,000 or so clones, with about four fifths occurring only once. This sample comprised peripheral blood, obtained before any cancer treatment. Receptor source: a female donor older than 55 with stage I lung adenocarcinoma. Each CDR3 is given with its conserved first and last residue. A D gene is named only where the DNA matches it firmly. Only part of the rows carry a size: once, few, many, or a class if the clone is expanded.

j_gene: TRBJ2-5; abundance: once; len: 16; v_gene: TRBV4-2; d_gene: -; CDR3aa: CASSQDGFEVGETQYF; CDR3nt: TGTGCCAGCAGCCAAGATGGTTTCGAGGTCGGAGAGACCCAGTACTTC
j_gene: TRBJ1-1; abundance: -; len: 15; v_gene: TRBV6-5; d_gene: -; CDR3aa: CASSPTGPILTEAFF; CDR3nt: TGTGCCAGCAGTCCCACAGGGCCCATACTGACTGAAGCTTTCTTT
j_gene: TRBJ1-4; abundance: -; len: 15; v_gene: TRBV29-1; d_gene: -; CDR3aa: CSVLEVGATNEKLFF; CDR3nt: TGCAGCGTACTCGAGGTGGGGGCAACTAATGAAAAACTGTTTTTT
j_gene: TRBJ1-5; abundance: -; len: 14; v_gene: TRBV19; d_gene: -; CDR3aa: CASSTQGSNQPQHF; CDR3nt: TGTGCCAGTTCGACACAGGGAAGCAATCAGCCCCAGCATTTT
j_gene: TRBJ2-1; abundance: -; len: 16; v_gene: TRBV4-2; d_gene: TRBD2; CDR3aa: CASSQGGTSSYNEQFF; CDR3nt: TGTGCCAGCAGCCAGGGTGGGACTAGCAGCTACAATGAGCAGTTCTTC
j_gene: TRBJ1-1; abundance: few; len: 15; v_gene: TRBV7-2; d_gene: -; CDR3aa: CASSLVGVGYTEAFF; CDR3nt: TGTGCCAGCAGCTTAGTAGGGGTGGGGTACACTGAAGCTTTCTTT
j_gene: TRBJ1-1; abundance: many; len: 14; v_gene: TRBV2; d_gene: TRBD1; CDR3aa: CASSEARTGGRAFF; CDR3nt: TGTGCCAGCAGTGAAGCTCGAACAGGGGGCCGGGCTTTCTTT
j_gene: TRBJ2-2; abundance: once; len: 15; v_gene: TRBV10-3; d_gene: -; CDR3aa: CASGPGTPNTGELFF; CDR3nt: TGTGCGTCCGGCCCCGGGACTCCGAACACCGGGGAGCTGTTTTTT
j_gene: TRBJ2-2; abundance: -; len: 16; v_gene: TRBV6-6; d_gene: -; CDR3aa: CASSPSSGGASGELFF; CDR3nt: TGTGCCAGCAGCCCGTCCTCGGGGGGCGCATCCGGGGAGCTGTTTTTT
j_gene: TRBJ2-7; abundance: -; len: 11; v_gene: TRBV6-5; d_gene: -; CDR3aa: CASRSSTEQYF; CDR3nt: TGTGCCAGCAGATCCTCGACCGAGCAGTACTTC
j_gene: TRBJ2-5; abundance: few; len: 15; v_gene: TRBV18; d_gene: TRBD2; CDR3aa: CASSPGLAGGETQYF; CDR3nt: TGTGCCAGCTCACCTGGACTAGCGGGAGGAGAGACCCAGTACTTC
j_gene: TRBJ1-2; abundance: -; len: 14; v_gene: TRBV6-4; d_gene: -; CDR3aa: CASLNRRRNYGYTF; CDR3nt: TGTGCCAGCCTTAACCGGAGGAGGAACTATGGCTACACCTTC
j_gene: TRBJ2-1; abundance: -; len: 16; v_gene: TRBV19; d_gene: TRBD2; CDR3aa: CASSRALAGPRDEQFF; CDR3nt: TGTGCCAGTAGTAGAGCCCTAGCGGGGCCAAGGGATGAGCAGTTCTTC
j_gene: TRBJ2-7; abundance: -; len: 14; v_gene: TRBV19; d_gene: -; CDR3aa: CASSTDTGGREQYF; CDR3nt: TGTGCCAGTAGTACAGACACCGGAGGGCGCGAGCAGTACTTC
j_gene: TRBJ1-2; abundance: -; len: 18; v_gene: TRBV18; d_gene: -; CDR3aa: CASSRAGTTPTGNYGYTF; CDR3nt: TGTGCCAGCTCACGGGCGGGGACAACCCCTACCGGTAACTATGGCTACACCTTC
j_gene: TRBJ2-7; abundance: -; len: 14; v_gene: TRBV2; d_gene: TRBD2; CDR3aa: CASSVPSGGYEQYF; CDR3nt: TGTGCCAGCAGTGTTCCTAGCGGGGGCTACGAGCAGTACTTC
j_gene: TRBJ1-1; abundance: few; len: 16; v_gene: TRBV9; d_gene: TRBD1; CDR3aa: CASSARQGLMNTEAFF; CDR3nt: TGTGCCAGCAGCGCCAGACAGGGGCTGATGAACACTGAAGCTTTCTTT
j_gene: TRBJ1-1; abundance: -; len: 13; v_gene: TRBV19; d_gene: TRBD1; CDR3aa: CASFRDRGTEAFF; CDR3nt: TGTGCCAGCTTCCGGGACAGGGGGACTGAAGCTTTCTTT
j_gene: TRBJ2-7; abundance: -; len: 18; v_gene: TRBV7-9; d_gene: -; CDR3aa: CASSLAVEAGPKSYEQYF; CDR3nt: TGTGCCAGCAGCTTAGCGGTAGAGGCGGGACCCAAATCCTACGAGCAGTACTTC
j_gene: TRBJ1-1; abundance: -; len: 15; v_gene: TRBV12-5; d_gene: TRBD1; CDR3aa: CASGRRTGGGTEAFF; CDR3nt: TGTGCTAGTGGCCGCCGGACAGGGGGTGGGACTGAAGCTTTCTTT
j_gene: TRBJ2-2; abundance: -; len: 19; v_gene: TRBV9; d_gene: TRBD2; CDR3aa: CASSVAPSGGVANTGELFF; CDR3nt: TGTGCCAGCAGCGTAGCTCCTAGCGGGGGGGTCGCGAACACCGGGGAGCTGTTTTTT
j_gene: TRBJ2-3; abundance: -; len: 17; v_gene: TRBV11-3; d_gene: -; CDR3aa: CASSSRGSGLNTDTQYF; CDR3nt: TGTGCCAGCAGCTCCCGCGGATCTGGACTAAACACAGATACGCAGTATTTT
j_gene: TRBJ2-5; abundance: -; len: 14; v_gene: TRBV5-4; d_gene: -; CDR3aa: CASSVPGSQETQYF; CDR3nt: TGTGCCAGCAGCGTACCGGGTTCACAAGAGACCCAGTACTTC
j_gene: TRBJ2-3; abundance: -; len: 14; v_gene: TRBV6-1; d_gene: -; CDR3aa: CASSSGIFTDTQYF; CDR3nt: TGTGCCAGCAGTAGTGGGATCTTTACAGATACGCAGTATTTT
j_gene: TRBJ2-1; abundance: -; len: 15; v_gene: TRBV7-2; d_gene: TRBD2; CDR3aa: CASSASGRRGNEQFF; CDR3nt: TGTGCCAGCAGCGCGAGCGGGAGGCGAGGCAATGAGCAGTTCTTC
j_gene: TRBJ2-2; abundance: -; len: 18; v_gene: TRBV4-1; d_gene: -; CDR3aa: CASSQFGMGRANTGELFF; CDR3nt: TGCGCCAGCAGCCAATTCGGAATGGGCAGGGCGAACACCGGGGAGCTGTTTTTT
j_gene: TRBJ2-1; abundance: -; len: 17; v_gene: TRBV5-1; d_gene: -; CDR3aa: CASSLSSGARIYNEQFF; CDR3nt: TGCGCCAGCAGCTTGTCTTCAGGGGCCCGAATCTACAATGAGCAGTTCTTC
j_gene: TRBJ2-5; abundance: -; len: 14; v_gene: TRBV28; d_gene: TRBD1; CDR3aa: CASSRTGTDETQYF; CDR3nt: TGTGCCAGCAGTCGTACCGGGACAGACGAAACCCAGTACTTC
j_gene: TRBJ2-3; abundance: -; len: 13; v_gene: TRBV4-2; d_gene: -; CDR3aa: CASSPSQRGTQYF; CDR3nt: TGTGCCAGCAGCCCAAGCCAGAGAGGTACGCAGTATTTT
j_gene: TRBJ1-2; abundance: -; len: 15; v_gene: TRBV4-1; d_gene: -; CDR3aa: CASSQVQTDNYGYTF; CDR3nt: TGCGCCAGCAGCCAAGTCCAGACCGATAATTATGGCTACACCTTC
j_gene: TRBJ2-7; abundance: -; len: 15; v_gene: TRBV11-3; d_gene: TRBD2; CDR3aa: CASSWHSGGPSEQYF; CDR3nt: TGTGCCAGCAGCTGGCATAGCGGGGGCCCGTCCGAGCAGTACTTC
j_gene: TRBJ1-1; abundance: -; len: 15; v_gene: TRBV7-3; d_gene: -; CDR3aa: CASSLNPGADTEAFF; CDR3nt: TGTGCCAGCAGCTTAAATCCGGGGGCGGACACTGAAGCTTTCTTT
j_gene: TRBJ2-3; abundance: -; len: 13; v_gene: TRBV7-9; d_gene: -; CDR3aa: CASSLLWTDTQYF; CDR3nt: TGTGCCAGCAGCCTCCTTTGGACAGATACGCAGTATTTT
j_gene: TRBJ2-5; abundance: -; len: 15; v_gene: TRBV11-2; d_gene: -; CDR3aa: CASSLDYGGQETQYF; CDR3nt: TGTGCCAGCAGCTTAGATTATGGCGGACAAGAGACCCAGTACTTC
j_gene: TRBJ1-3; abundance: -; len: 17; v_gene: TRBV7-2; d_gene: TRBD1; CDR3aa: CASSLDRTGAIGNTIYF; CDR3nt: TGTGCCAGCAGCTTAGACAGGACAGGGGCGATTGGAAACACCATATATTTT